This TCR beta chain was documented in a study of T cell responses to AZD1222 COVID-19 vaccine. Germline trimming cut 7 bases from V and 3 bases from J; bases unmatched to any gene: 2. The germline V gene has CDR1 MNHEY and CDR2 SVGAGI. The CDR3 is made up of 13 amino acids. The study, taken as a whole, reports: Repertoires in all cases were sampled only once the peak T cell response had passed. Once two AZD1222 doses were given, Spike-specific TCR breadth and depth went up.

The data were produced by immunoSEQ multiplex PCR, yet TCRdb's version contains in-frame clones alone and is incomplete. The table lists 85,000 to 110,000 clones, less than 95% of them singletons. About this clone itself: Its antigen is as yet unknown.

This sequence originates from an adult in good health. V gene TRBV6-5 combines with J gene TRBJ2-7; 11 bases are shared with TRBD1. The material sequenced was peripheral blood, taken on day 0 of AZD1222 vaccination. CDR3 region: CASKGTGGYEQYF. The CDR3, as DNA: TGTGCCAGCAAGGGGACAGGGGGCTACGAGCAGTACTTC.